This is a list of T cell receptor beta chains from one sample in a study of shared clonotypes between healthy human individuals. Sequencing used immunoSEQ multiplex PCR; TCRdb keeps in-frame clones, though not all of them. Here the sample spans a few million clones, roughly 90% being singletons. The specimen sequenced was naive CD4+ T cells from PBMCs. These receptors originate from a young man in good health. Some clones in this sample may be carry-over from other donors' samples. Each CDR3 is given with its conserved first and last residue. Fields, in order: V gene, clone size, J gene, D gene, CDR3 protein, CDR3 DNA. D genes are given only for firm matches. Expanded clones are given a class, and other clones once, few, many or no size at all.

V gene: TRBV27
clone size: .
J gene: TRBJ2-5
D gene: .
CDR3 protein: CASRSQPQETQYF
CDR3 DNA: TGTGCCAGCAGATCTCAGCCCCAAGAGACCCAGTACTTC

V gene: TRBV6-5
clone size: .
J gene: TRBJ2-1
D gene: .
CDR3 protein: CASSYSRTTRFNEQFF
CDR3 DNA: TGTGCCAGCAGTTACTCGAGGACTACCCGATTCAATGAGCAGTTCTTC

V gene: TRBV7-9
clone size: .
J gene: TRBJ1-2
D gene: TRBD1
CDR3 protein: CASSADRGRGYTF
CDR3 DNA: TGTGCCAGCAGCGCCGACAGGGGCAGGGGCTACACCTTC

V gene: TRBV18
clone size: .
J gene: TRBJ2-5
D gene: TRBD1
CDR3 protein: CASSLGPGQGLETQYF
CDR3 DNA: TGTGCCAGCTCACTAGGACCGGGACAGGGATTGGAGACCCAGTACTTC

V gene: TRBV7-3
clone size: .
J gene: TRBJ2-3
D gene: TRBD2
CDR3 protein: CASSPRLAGGVTDTQYF
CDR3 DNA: TGTGCCAGCAGCCCCCGACTAGCGGGAGGGGTCACAGATACGCAGTATTTT

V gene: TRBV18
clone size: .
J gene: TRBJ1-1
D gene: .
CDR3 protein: CASSPLRGAGNTEAFF
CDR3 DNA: TGTGCCAGCTCACCCTTGAGGGGAGCTGGGAACACTGAAGCTTTCTTT

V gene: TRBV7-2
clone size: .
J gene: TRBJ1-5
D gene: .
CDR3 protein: CASSLGQTAIFNQPQHF
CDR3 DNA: TGTGCCAGCAGCTTAGGGCAGACAGCGATCTTCAATCAGCCCCAGCATTTT

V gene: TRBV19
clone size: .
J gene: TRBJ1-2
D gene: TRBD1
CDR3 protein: CASSPSNRGLVF
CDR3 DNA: TGTGCCAGTAGCCCTTCTAACAGGGGGCTGGTCTTC

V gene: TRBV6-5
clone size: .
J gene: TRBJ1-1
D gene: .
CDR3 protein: CASSYQEYTEAFF
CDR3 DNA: TGTGCCAGCAGTTACCAGGAGTACACTGAAGCTTTCTTT

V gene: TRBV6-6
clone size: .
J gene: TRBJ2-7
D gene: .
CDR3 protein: CASSYSRREQYF
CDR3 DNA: TGTGCCAGCAGTTATTCCCGCCGGGAGCAGTACTTC

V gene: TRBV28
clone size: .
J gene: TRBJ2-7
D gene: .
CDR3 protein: CASRARLRTRDIGGEQYF
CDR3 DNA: TGTGCCAGCAGAGCACGGTTGCGGACACGCGATATTGGGGGCGAGCAGTACTTC

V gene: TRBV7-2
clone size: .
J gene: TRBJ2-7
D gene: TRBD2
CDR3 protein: CASSRTSGVTSYEQYF
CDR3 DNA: TGTGCCAGCAGCAGGACTAGCGGGGTTACCTCTTACGAGCAGTACTTC

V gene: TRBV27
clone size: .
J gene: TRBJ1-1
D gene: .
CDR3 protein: CASSRLNRDTEAFF
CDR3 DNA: TGTGCCAGCAGTAGACTAAACCGGGACACTGAAGCTTTCTTT

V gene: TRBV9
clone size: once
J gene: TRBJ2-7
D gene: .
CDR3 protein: CASSAQLSPPYEQYF
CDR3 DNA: TGTGCCAGCAGCGCCCAACTTTCGCCCCCCTACGAGCAGTACTTC

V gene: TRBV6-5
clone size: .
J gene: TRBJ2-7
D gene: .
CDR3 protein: CASTYGSGRTYEQYF
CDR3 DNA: TGTGCCAGCACCTACGGGTCGGGACGAACCTACGAGCAGTACTTC

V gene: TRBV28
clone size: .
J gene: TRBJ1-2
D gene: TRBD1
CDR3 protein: CASRRGQVNYGYTF
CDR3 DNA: TGTGCCAGCAGACGGGGACAGGTAAACTATGGCTACACCTTC

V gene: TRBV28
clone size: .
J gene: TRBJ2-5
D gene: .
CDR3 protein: CASTVGRGETQYF
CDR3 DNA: TGTGCCAGCACAGTGGGTCGTGGGGAGACCCAGTACTTC

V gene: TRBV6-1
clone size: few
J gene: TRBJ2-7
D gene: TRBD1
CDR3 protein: CASSVQGAYEQYF
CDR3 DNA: TGTGCCAGCAGTGTCCAGGGGGCCTACGAGCAGTACTTC

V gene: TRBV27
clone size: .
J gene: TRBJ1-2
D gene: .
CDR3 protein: CASSFSGYGYTF
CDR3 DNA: TGTGCCAGCAGTTTTTCAGGCTATGGCTACACCTTC

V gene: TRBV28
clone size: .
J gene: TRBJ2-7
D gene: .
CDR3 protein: CASSLLGPPGPRYEQYF
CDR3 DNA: TGTGCCAGCAGTTTATTGGGGCCGCCGGGGCCGCGCTACGAGCAGTACTTC

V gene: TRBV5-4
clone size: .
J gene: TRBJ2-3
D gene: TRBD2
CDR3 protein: CASSLILAGSDTQYF
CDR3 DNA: TGTGCCAGCAGCTTGATACTAGCGGGTTCCGATACGCAGTATTTT

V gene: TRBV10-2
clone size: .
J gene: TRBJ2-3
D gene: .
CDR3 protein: CASTPSRSTDTQYF
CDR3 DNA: TGCGCCAGCACCCCTAGCAGATCCACAGATACGCAGTATTTT

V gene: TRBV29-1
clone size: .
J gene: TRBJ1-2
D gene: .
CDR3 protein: CSVVRQTYGYTF
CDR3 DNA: TGCAGCGTTGTAAGACAGACCTATGGCTACACCTTC

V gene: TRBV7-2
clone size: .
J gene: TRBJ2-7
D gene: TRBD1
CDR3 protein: CASSWGQSYEQYF
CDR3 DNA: TGTGCCAGCAGCTGGGGACAGTCCTACGAGCAGTACTTC

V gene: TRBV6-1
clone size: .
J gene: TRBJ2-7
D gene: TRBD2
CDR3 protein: CASSEPIAGGKVYEQYF
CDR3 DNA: TGTGCCAGCAGTGAACCTATAGCGGGGGGCAAGGTTTACGAGCAGTACTTC

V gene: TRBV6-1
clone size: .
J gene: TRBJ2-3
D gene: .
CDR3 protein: CASSEVAENTDTQYF
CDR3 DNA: TGTGCCAGCAGTGAAGTAGCAGAAAACACAGATACGCAGTATTTT

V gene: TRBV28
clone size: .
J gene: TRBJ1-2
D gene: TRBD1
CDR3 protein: CASSVLQGAITGGYTF
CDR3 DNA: TGTGCCAGCAGTGTATTACAGGGGGCTATCACTGGTGGCTACACCTTC

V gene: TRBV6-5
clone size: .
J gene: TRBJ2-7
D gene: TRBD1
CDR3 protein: CASSKDRGSSQYF
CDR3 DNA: TGTGCCAGCAGCAAGGACAGGGGTAGCTCGCAGTACTTC

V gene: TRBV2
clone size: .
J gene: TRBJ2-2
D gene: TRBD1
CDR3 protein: CASSGQGAIGELFF
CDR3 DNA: TGTGCCAGCAGTGGACAGGGGGCAATCGGGGAGCTGTTTTTT

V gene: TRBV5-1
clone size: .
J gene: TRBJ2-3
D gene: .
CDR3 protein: CASTLFAGDTQYF
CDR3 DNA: TGCGCCAGCACTCTATTTGCCGGAGATACGCAGTATTTT

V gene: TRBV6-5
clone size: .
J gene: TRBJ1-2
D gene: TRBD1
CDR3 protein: CASSYFTGGYGYTF
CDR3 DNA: TGTGCCAGCAGTTATTTTACAGGGGGTTATGGCTACACCTTC

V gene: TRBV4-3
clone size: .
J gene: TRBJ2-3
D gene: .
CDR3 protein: CASSQDLRFTDTQYF
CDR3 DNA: TGCGCCAGCAGCCAAGATTTGAGGTTCACAGATACGCAGTATTTT

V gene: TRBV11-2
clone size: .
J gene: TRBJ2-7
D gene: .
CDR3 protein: CASSLGVQRDEQYF
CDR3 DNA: TGTGCCAGCAGCTTAGGGGTCCAGAGGGACGAGCAGTACTTC

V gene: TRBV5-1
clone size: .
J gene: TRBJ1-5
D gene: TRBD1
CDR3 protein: CASSAGTGNQPQHF
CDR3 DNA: TGCGCCAGCAGCGCTGGGACAGGTAATCAGCCCCAGCATTTT

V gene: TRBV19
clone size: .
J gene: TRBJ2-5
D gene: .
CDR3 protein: CASSIRIRQARSYQETQYF
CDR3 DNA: TGTGCCAGTAGTATTCGCATTCGGCAGGCACGGTCGTATCAAGAGACCCAGTACTTC

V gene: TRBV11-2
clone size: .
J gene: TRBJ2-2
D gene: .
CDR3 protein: CASSLVFGELFF
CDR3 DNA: TGTGCCAGCAGCTTAGTTTTCGGGGAGCTGTTTTTT

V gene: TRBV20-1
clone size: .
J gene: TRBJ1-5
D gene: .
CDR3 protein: CSATGNQPQHF
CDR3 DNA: TGCAGTGCTACCGGCAATCAGCCCCAGCATTTT

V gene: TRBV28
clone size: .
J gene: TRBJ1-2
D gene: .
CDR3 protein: CASSLATESYGYTF
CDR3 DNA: TGTGCCAGCAGTTTAGCTACAGAGAGTTATGGCTACACCTTC

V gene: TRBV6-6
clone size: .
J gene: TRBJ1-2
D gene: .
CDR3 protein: CASSYDYGYTF
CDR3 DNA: TGTGCCAGCAGTTACGACTATGGCTACACCTTC

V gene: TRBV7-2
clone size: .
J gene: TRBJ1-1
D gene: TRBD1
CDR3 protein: CASSNGPWGQGGESAEAFF
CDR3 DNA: TGTGCCAGCAGCAACGGCCCTTGGGGACAGGGAGGGGAGAGCGCTGAAGCTTTCTTT

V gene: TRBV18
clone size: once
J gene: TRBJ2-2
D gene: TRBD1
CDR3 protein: CASSPSGGSTGELFF
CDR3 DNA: TGTGCCAGCTCACCGTCAGGGGGCAGCACCGGGGAGCTGTTTTTT

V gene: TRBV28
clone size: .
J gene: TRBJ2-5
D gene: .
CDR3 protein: CASLGQLGGKTQYF
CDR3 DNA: TGTGCCAGCTTAGGTCAATTGGGGGGAAAGACCCAGTACTTC

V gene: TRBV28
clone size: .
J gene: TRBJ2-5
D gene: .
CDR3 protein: CASSPPPGGAKTQYF
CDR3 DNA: TGTGCCAGCAGCCCTCCCCCCGGGGGCGCGAAGACCCAGTACTTC

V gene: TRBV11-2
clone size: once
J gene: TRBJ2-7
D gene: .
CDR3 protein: CASSSFRDNSYEQYF
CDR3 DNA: TGTGCCAGCAGCTCCTTCCGGGACAACTCCTACGAGCAGTACTTC

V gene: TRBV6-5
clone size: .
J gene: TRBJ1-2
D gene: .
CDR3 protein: CASSLNREPSLGYTF
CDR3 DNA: TGTGCCAGCAGCCTCAACAGGGAACCCTCGCTAGGCTACACCTTC

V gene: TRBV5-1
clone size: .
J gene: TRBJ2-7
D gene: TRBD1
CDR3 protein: CASSPQGAPSYEQYF
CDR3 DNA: TGCGCCAGCAGCCCCCAGGGGGCACCCTCCTACGAGCAGTACTTC

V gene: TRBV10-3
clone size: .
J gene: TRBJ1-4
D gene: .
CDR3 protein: CAIRGGLGEKLFF
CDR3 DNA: TGTGCCATCAGGGGGGGGTTAGGTGAAAAACTGTTTTTT

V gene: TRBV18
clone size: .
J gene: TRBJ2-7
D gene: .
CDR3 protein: CASSSPTRGTVGEQYF
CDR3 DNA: TGTGCCAGCTCATCCCCGACTAGAGGGACAGTGGGAGAGCAGTACTTC

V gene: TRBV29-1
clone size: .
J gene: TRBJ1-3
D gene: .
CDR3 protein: CGATQNSGNTIYF
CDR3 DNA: TGCGGCGCGACCCAAAACTCTGGAAACACCATATATTTT

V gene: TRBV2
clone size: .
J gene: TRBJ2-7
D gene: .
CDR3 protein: CASSEGEQYF
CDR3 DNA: TGTGCCAGCAGTGAGGGGGAGCAGTACTTC

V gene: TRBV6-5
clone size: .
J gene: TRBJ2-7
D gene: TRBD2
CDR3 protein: CASSQRTSDSYGQYF
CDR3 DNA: TGTGCCAGCAGTCAACGGACTAGCGACTCCTACGGGCAGTACTTC

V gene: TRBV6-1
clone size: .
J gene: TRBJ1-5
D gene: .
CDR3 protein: CASNGDAYQPQHF
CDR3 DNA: TGTGCCAGCAATGGGGACGCATATCAGCCCCAGCATTTT

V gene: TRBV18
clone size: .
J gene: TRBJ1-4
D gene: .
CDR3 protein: CASSPLPGPIEKLFF
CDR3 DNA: TGTGCCAGCTCACCACTTCCGGGCCCTATCGAAAAACTGTTTTTT

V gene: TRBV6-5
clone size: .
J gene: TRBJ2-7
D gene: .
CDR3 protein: CASSKGGGATYEQYF
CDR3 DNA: TGTGCCAGCAGCAAAGGGGGGGGAGCCACCTACGAGCAGTACTTC

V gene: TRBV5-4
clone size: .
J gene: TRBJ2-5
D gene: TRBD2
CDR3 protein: CASSLLWTSGSQKETQYF
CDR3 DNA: TGTGCCAGCAGCCTTTTGTGGACTAGCGGGAGTCAGAAAGAGACCCAGTACTTC

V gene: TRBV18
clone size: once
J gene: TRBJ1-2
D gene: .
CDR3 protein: CASSPPGGVGYTF
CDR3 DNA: TGTGCCAGCTCACCACCAGGCGGGGTTGGCTACACCTTC

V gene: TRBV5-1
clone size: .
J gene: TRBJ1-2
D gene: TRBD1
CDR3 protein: CASSPGQGFDGYTF
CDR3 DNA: TGCGCCAGCAGCCCGGGACAGGGTTTTGATGGCTACACCTTC

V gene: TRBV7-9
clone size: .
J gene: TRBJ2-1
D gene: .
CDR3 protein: CASSGLGDEQFF
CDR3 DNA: TGTGCCAGCAGCGGTCTGGGGGATGAGCAGTTCTTC

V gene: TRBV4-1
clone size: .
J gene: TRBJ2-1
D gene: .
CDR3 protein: CASSQERGVSRPSYEQFF
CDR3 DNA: TGCGCCAGCAGCCAAGAACGAGGTGTGTCTAGACCTTCCTATGAGCAGTTCTTC